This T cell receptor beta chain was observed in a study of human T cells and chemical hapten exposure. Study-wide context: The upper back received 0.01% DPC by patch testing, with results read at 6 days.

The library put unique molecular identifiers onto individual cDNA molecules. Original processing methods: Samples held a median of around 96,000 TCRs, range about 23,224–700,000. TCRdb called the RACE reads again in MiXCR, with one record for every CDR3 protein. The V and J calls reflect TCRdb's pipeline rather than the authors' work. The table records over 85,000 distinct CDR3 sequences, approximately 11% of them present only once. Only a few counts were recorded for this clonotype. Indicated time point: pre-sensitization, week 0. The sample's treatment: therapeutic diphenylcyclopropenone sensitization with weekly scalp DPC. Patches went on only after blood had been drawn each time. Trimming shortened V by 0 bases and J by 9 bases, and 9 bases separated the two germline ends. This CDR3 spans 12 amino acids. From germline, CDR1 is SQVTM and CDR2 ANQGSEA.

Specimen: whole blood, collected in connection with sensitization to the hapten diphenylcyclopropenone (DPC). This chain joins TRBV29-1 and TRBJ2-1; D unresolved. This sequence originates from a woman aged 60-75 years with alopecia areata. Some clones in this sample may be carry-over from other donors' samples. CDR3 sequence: CSVEDQGIEQFF. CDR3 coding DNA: TGCAGCGTTGAAGATCAAGGGATTGAGCAGTTCTTC.